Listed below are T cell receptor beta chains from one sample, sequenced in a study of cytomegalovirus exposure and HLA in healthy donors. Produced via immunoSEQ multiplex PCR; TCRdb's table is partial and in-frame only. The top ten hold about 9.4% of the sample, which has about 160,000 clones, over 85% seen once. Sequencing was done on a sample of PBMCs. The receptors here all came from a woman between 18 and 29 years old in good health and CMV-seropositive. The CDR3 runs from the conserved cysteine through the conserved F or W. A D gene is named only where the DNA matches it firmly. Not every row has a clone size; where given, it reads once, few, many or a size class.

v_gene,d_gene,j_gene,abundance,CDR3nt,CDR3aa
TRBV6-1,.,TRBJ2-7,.,TGTGCCAGCCTTGGGTCCCCGCGGAGCTCCTACGAGCAGTACTTC,CASLGSPRSSYEQYF
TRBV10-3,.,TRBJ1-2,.,TGTGCCATCAGTGAGGGGGCCTTGAGCTATGGCTACACCTTC,CAISEGALSYGYTF
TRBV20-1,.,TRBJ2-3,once,TGCAGAGGGTGGGGGGCAGATACGCAGTATTTT,CRGWGADTQYF
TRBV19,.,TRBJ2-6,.,TGTGCCAGTAGTTTGGTAGGACAATCCCTGTCTGGGGCCAACGTCCTGACTTTC,CASSLVGQSLSGANVLTF
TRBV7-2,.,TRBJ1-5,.,TGTGCCAGCAGCTTAGATTTCGGGTTAAATCAGCCCCAGCATTTT,CASSLDFGLNQPQHF
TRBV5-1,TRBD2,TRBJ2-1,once,TGCGCCAGCAGCTTGGCCTCAACTAGCGGGAGCGATGAGCAGTTCTTC,CASSLASTSGSDEQFF
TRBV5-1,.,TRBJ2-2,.,TGCGCCAGCAGCTTGCAAGGGGATTACACCGGGGAGCTGTTTTTT,CASSLQGDYTGELFF
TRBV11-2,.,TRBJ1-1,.,TGTGCCAGCAGCTTCCCTAGGAGGGCTGCGGCTGAAGCTTTCTTT,CASSFPRRAAAEAFF
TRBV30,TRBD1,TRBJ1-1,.,TGTGCCTGGAGTCGGGGACAGGGATCTCCTGAAGCTTTCTTT,CAWSRGQGSPEAFF
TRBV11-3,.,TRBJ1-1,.,TGTGCCAGCAGCTTACGAATAGGGGTGAACACTGAAGCTTTCTTT,CASSLRIGVNTEAFF
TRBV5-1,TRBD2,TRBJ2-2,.,TGCGCCAGCACCGGGACTAGCGGGATGCGGTACACCGGGGAGCTGTTTTTT,CASTGTSGMRYTGELFF
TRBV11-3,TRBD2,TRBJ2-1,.,TGTGCCAGCAGCTTCTCTCTGACTAGCGGGAGGGCCAATGAGCAGTTCTTC,CASSFSLTSGRANEQFF
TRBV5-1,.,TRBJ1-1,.,TGCGCCAGCAGCCCACGACCGGGACAGAACACTGAAGCTTTCTTT,CASSPRPGQNTEAFF
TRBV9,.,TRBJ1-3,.,TGTGCCAGCAGCCCACCAGGACAGCTCTCTGGAAACACCATATATTTT,CASSPPGQLSGNTIYF
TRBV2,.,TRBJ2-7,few,TGTGCCAGCAGTGTAGACAGGACCGAGCAGTACTTC,CASSVDRTEQYF
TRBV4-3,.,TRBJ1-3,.,TGCGCCAGCAGCTGGGGAGCGGGGGGCTCTGGAAACACCATATATTTT,CASSWGAGGSGNTIYF
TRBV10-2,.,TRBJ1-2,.,TGCGCCAGCAGTGCTTACAGGGACGGTGGCTACACCTTC,CASSAYRDGGYTF
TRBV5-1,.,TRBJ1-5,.,TGCGCCAGCAGCTTGGACAGGTCGAATCAGCCCCAGCATTTT,CASSLDRSNQPQHF
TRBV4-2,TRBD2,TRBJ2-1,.,TGTGCCAGCAGCCAGGGCTCCTGGACTAGCGGCAACAATGAGCAGTTCTTC,CASSQGSWTSGNNEQFF
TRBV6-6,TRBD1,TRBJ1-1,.,TGTGCCAGCAGTGCGGGGACAGGGGCTGAAGCTTTCTTT,CASSAGTGAEAFF
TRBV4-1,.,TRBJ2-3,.,TGCGCCAGCAGCACTACCGGGACTTACTCCACAGATACGCAGTATTTT,CASSTTGTYSTDTQYF
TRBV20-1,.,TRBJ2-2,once,TGCAGTGCTAGTCGTACCGGGGAGCTGTTTTTT,CSASRTGELFF
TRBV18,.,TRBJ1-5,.,TGTGCCAGCTCACCACTCTCAGGGTTGAATGCTCAGCCCCAGCATTTT,CASSPLSGLNAQPQHF
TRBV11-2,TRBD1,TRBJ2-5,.,TGTGCCAGCAGCCCGGGACAGGGGAGGGTTGAGGGCCAGTACTTC,CASSPGQGRVEGQYF
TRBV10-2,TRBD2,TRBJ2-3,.,TGCGCCAGCAGTCGTACGGCGGGAGGTGGGGCAGATACGCAGTATTTT,CASSRTAGGGADTQYF
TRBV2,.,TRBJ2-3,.,TGTGCCAGCACGGCGGCTTTCACAGATACGCAGTATTTT,CASTAAFTDTQYF
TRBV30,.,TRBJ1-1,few,TGTGCCTGGAGCGCACAGGACACTGAAGCTTTCTTT,CAWSAQDTEAFF
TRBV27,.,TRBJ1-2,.,TGTGCCAGCAGTTTTAGGCCAGGGGCCGAGGGCTACACCTTC,CASSFRPGAEGYTF
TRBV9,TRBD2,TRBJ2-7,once,TGTGCCAGCAGCGTAGGCGAGACTAGCGGGGGGATCCTCTACGAGCAGTACTTC,CASSVGETSGGILYEQYF
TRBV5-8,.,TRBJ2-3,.,TGTGCCAGCAGCTTGGAGTGGATGGGCGCAGATACGCAGTATTTT,CASSLEWMGADTQYF
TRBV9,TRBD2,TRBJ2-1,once,TGTGCCAGCAGCGTAGCGGTAGCGGGGTACAATGAGCAGTTCTTC,CASSVAVAGYNEQFF
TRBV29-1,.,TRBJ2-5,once,TGCAGCGTTACCTTGGAGGGAGGCGAGACCCAGTACTTC,CSVTLEGGETQYF
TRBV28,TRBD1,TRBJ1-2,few,TGTGCCAGCAGTCCCCCGGACAGGGGAGGTGGCTACACCTTC,CASSPPDRGGGYTF
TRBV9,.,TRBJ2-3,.,TGTGCCAGCAGCGTCCGGGACCAAGGAGGGGCAGATACGCAGTATTTT,CASSVRDQGGADTQYF
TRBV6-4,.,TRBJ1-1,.,TGTGCCAGCAGCCAACCGATGCGCCCCTCTATGAACACTGAAGCTTTCTTT,CASSQPMRPSMNTEAFF
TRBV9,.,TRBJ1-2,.,TGTGCCAGCAGCGTCGGGGTCGTTAATGGCTACACCTTC,CASSVGVVNGYTF
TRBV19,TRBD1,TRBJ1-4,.,TGTGCCAGTAGTATTGGGACAGCCACCCGGGGGGAAAAACTGTTTTTT,CASSIGTATRGEKLFF
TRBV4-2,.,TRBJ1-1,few,TGTGCCAGCACCTTTTGGGGAGCGAGGGACACTGAAGCTTTCTTT,CASTFWGARDTEAFF
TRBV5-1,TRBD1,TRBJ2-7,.,TGCGCCAGCAGCTGGGCAGGTGGGACAGGGGCCTACGAGCAGTACTTC,CASSWAGGTGAYEQYF
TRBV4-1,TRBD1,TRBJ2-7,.,TGCGCCAGCAGCCAAGAGGTCCGGGACAGGTCCTACGAGCAGTACTTC,CASSQEVRDRSYEQYF